This T cell receptor (beta chain) was recovered during a study of blood T cell repertoires in COVID-19. From germline, CDR1 is SGDLS and CDR2 YYNGEE. This CDR3 spans 15 amino acids. V was shortened by 0 bases and J by 3 bases, with 10 bases between the two germline ends. Cohort 3 donors were reported recovered after two negative PCRs, clearance, or symptom resolution. Assay: immunoSEQ multiplex PCR; the TCRdb copy retains only in-frame clones and omits some. Of approximately 230,000 clones listed, around 89% are singletons. This clonotype was obtained from a woman aged 30 to 39 who had recovered from COVID-19. Sequencing was done on a sample of PBMCs or T cells enriched from blood (not recorded which). The chain joins TRBV9 to TRBJ1-5; TRBD1 might be the D (5 bases). The CDR3 protein is CASSVGGGNNQPQHF. For the CDR3, the DNA is TGTGCCAGCAGCGTAGGGGGGGGAAACAATCAGCCCCAGCATTTT.